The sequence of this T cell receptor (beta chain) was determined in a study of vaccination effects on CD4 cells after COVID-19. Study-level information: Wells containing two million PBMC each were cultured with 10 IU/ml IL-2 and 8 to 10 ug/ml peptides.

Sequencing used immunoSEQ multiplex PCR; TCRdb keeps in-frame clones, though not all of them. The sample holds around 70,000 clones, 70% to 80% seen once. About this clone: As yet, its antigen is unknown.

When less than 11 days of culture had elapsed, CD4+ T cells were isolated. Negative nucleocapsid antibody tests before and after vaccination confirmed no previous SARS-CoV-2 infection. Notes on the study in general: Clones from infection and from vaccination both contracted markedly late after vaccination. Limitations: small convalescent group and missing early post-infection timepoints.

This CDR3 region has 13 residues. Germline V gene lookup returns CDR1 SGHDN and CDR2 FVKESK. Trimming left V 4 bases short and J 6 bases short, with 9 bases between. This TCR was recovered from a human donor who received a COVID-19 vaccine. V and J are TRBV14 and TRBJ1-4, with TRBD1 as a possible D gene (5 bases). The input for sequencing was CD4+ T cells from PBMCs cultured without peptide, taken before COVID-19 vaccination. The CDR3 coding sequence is TGTGCCAGCAGCCCGGGACTCGATGAAAAACTGTTTTTT. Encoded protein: CASSPGLDEKLFF.